This entry is about one T cell receptor (beta chain). As yet, its antigen is unknown. The data stem from a study of CD8+ T cells in alopecia areata. Extraction of RNA preceded its reverse transcription into cDNA, which served as the sequencing template. TCRdb keeps only in-frame clones here, not all; method: immunoSEQ multiplex PCR. This table has approximately 210,000 clones, approximately 70% appearing once. The CDR3 is made up of 14 amino acids. J gave up 3 bases and V 5 bases, and 3 bases lay outside the gene matches. Germline CDR1 reads LNHDA; CDR2 reads SQIVND (reference sequence). Treatment in this sample: oral pan-JAK inhibitor, 5-10 mg twice daily. Study-wide results and limits: Scalp and blood samples kept many expanded lesional clones throughout tofacitinib.

The source is a human donor with alopecia areata. The chain joins TRBV19 to TRBJ1-2; TRBD1 agrees at 10 bases. The sequencing used CD4+ T cells sorted from blood, collected at approximately week 44, from a patient treated with tofacitinib. DNA of the CDR3: TGTGCCAGTAGTTTGACAGGGGGCGACTATGGCTACACCTTC. Protein sequence: CASSLTGGDYGYTF.